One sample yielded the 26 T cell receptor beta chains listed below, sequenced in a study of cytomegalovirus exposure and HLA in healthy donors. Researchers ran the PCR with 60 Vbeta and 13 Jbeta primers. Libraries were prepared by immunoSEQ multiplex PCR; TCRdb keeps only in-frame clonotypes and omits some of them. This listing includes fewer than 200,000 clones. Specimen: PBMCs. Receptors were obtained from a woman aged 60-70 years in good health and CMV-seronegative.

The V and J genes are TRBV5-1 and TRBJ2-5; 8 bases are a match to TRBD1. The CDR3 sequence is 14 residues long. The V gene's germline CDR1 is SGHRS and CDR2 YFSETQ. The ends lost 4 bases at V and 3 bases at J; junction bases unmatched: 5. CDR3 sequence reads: CASSRTGSEETQYF. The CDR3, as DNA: TGCGCCAGCAGCAGGACAGGGTCGGAAGAGACCCAGTACTTC.

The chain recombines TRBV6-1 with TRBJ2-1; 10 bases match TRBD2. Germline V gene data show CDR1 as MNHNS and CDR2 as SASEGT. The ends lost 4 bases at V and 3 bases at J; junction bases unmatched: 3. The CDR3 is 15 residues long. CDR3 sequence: CASSARTSGYNEQFF. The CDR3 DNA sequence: TGTGCCAGCAGTGCCAGGACTAGCGGCTACAATGAGCAGTTCTTC.

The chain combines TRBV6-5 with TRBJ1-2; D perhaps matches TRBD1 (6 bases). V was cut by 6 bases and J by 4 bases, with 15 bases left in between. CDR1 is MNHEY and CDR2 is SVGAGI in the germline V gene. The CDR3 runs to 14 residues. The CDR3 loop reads CASRSKQGFYGYTF. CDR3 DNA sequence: TGTGCCAGCAGGTCTAAACAGGGCTTCTATGGCTACACCTTC.

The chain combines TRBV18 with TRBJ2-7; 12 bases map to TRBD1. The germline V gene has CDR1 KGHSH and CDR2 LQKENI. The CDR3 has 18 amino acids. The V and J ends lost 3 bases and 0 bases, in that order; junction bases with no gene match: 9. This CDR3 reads CASSPGQGARALSYEQYF. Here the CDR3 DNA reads TGTGCCAGCTCACCGGGACAGGGGGCTCGGGCCCTCTCCTACGAGCAGTACTTC.

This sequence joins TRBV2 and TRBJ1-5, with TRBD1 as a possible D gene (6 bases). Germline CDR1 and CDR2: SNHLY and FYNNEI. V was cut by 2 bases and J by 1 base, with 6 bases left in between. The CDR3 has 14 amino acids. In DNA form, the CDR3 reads TGTGCCAGCAGTGAAAGGGGGAGCAATCAGCCCCAGCATTTT. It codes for CASSERGSNQPQHF. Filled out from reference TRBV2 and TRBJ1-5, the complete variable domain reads EPEVTQTPSHQVTQMGQEVILRCVPISNHLYFYWYRQILGQKVEFLVSFYNNEISEKSEIFDDQFSVERPDGSNFTLKIRSTKLEDSAMYFCASSERGSNQPQHFGDGTRLSIL.

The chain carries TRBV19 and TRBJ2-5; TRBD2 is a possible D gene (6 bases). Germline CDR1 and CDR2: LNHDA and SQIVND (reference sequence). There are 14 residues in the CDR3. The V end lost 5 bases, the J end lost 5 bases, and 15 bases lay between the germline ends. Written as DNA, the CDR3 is TGTGCCAGTAGTCTAGGGACTTCCCCCGAGACCCAGTACTTC. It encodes CASSLGTSPETQYF. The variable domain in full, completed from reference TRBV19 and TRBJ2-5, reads DGGITQSPKYLFRKEGQNVTLSCEQNLNHDAMYWYRQDPGQGLRLIYYSQIVNDFQKGDIAEGYSVSREKKESFPLTVTSAQKNPTAFYLCASSLGTSPETQYFGPGTRLLVL.

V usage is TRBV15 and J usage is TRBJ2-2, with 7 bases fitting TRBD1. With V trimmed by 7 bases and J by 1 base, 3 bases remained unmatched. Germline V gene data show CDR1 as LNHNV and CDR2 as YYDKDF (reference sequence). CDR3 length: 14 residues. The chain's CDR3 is CATNDRVNTGELFF. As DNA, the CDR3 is TGTGCCACCAACGACAGGGTGAACACCGGGGAGCTGTTTTTT. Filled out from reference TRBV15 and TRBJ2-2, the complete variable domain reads DAMVIQNPRYQVTQFGKPVTLSCSQTLNHNVMYWYQQKSSQAPKLLFHYYDKDFNNEADTPDNFQSRRPNTSFCFLDIRSPGLGDTAMYLCATNDRVNTGELFFGEGSRLTVL.

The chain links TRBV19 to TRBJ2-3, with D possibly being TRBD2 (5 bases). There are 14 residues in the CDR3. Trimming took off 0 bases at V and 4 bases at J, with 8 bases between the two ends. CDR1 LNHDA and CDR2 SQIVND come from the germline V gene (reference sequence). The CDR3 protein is CASSIDEGPDTQYF. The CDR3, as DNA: TGTGCCAGTAGTATAGATGAGGGTCCAGATACGCAGTATTTT.

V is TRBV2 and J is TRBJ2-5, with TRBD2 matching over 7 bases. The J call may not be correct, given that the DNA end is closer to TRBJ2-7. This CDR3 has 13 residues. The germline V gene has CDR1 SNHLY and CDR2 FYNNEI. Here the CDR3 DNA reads TGTGCCAGCAGCCCAGGACTAGCCTACGAGCAGTACTTC. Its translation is CASSPGLAYEQYF.

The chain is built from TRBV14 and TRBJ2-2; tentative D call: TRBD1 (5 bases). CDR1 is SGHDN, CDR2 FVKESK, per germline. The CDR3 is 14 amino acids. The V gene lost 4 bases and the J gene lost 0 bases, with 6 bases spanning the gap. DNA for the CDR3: TGTGCCAGCAGCCGGACAACGAACACCGGGGAGCTGTTTTTT. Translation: CASSRTTNTGELFF.

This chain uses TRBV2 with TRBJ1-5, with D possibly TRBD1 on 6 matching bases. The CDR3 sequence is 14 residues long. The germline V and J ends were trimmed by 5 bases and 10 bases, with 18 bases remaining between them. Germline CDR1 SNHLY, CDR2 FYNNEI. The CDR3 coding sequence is TGTGCCAGCAGTTTACAGGGTTGGGGAGAACCCCAGCATTTT. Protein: CASSLQGWGEPQHF.

The CDR3 here is CASSTVGASGLTGELFF. In DNA, the CDR3 is TGTGCCAGCAGCACAGTGGGGGCTAGCGGTTTAACCGGGGAGCTGTTTTTT. The chain joins TRBV5-6 to TRBJ2-2; D may be TRBD2 (7 bases). From germline, CDR1 is SGHDT and CDR2 YYEEEE. The length of the CDR3 is 17 residues. Trimming removed 4 bases at V and 5 bases at J, with 21 bases between.

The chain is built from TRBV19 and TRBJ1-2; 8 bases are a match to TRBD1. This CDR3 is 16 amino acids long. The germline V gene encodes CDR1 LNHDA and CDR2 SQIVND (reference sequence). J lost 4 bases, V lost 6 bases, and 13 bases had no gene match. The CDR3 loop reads CASRSTLTGEGYGYTF. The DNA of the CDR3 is TGTGCCAGTAGGTCCACCTTGACAGGGGAAGGCTATGGCTACACCTTC.

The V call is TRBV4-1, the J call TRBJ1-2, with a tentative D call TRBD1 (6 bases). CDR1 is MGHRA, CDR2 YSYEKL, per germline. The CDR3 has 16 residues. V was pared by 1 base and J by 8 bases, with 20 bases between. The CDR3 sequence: CASSQGSGTQHLGYTF. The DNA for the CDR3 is TGCGCCAGCAGCCAAGGCTCGGGGACACAACATCTGGGCTACACCTTC.

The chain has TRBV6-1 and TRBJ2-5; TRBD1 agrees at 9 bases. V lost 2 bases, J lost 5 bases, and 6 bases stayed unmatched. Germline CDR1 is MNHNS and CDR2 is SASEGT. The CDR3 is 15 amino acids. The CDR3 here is CASSENRGLFETQYF. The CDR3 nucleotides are TGTGCCAGCAGTGAAAACAGGGGGCTCTTTGAGACCCAGTACTTC.

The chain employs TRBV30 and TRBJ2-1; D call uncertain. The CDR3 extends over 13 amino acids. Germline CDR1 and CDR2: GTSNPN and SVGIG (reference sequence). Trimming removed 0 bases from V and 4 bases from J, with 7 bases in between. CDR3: CAWSVLTYNEQFF. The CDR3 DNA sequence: TGTGCCTGGAGTGTACTAACGTACAATGAGCAGTTCTTC. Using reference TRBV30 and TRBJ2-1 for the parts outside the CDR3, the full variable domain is SQTIHQWPATLVQPVGSPLSLECTVEGTSNPNLYWYRQAAGRGLQLLFYSVGIGQISSEVPQNLSASRPQDRQFILSSKKLLLSDSGFYLCAWSVLTYNEQFFGPGTRLTVL.

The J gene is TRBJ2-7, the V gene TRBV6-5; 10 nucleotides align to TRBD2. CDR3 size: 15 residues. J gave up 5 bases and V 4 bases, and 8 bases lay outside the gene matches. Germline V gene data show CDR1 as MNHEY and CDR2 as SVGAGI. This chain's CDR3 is CASSFKAGGPHEQYF. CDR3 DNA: TGTGCCAGCAGTTTTAAAGCGGGGGGGCCCCACGAGCAGTACTTC.

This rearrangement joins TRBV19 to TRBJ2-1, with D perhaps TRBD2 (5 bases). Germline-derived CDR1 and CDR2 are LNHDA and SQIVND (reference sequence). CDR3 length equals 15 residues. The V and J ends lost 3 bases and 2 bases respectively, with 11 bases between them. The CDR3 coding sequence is TGTGCCAGTAGTATGGCGGGTGGGACCTACAATGAGCAGTTCTTC. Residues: CASSMAGGTYNEQFF.

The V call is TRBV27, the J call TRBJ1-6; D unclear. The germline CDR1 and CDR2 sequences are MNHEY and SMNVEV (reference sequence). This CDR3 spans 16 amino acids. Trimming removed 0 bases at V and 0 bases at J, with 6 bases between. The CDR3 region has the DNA TGTGCCAGCAGTTTATCGGGCAACTCCTATAATTCACCCCTCCACTTT. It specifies CASSLSGNSYNSPLHF.

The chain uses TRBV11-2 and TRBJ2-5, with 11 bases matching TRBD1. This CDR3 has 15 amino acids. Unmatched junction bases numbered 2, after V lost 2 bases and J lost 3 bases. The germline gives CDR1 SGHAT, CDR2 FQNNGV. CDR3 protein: CASSLPGQGEETQYF. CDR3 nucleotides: TGTGCCAGCAGCTTACCGGGACAGGGGGAAGAGACCCAGTACTTC.

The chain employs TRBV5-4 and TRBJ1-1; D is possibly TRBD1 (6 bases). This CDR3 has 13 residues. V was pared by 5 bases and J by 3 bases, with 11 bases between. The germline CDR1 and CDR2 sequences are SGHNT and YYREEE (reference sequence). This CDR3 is CASSEGEHTEAFF. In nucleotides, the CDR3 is TGTGCCAGCAGTGAGGGGGAACACACTGAAGCTTTCTTT.

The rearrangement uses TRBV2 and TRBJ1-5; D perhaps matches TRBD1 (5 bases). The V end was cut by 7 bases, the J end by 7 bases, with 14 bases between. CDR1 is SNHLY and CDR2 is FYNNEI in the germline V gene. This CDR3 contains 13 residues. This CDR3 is CASNDDQGQPQHF. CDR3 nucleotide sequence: TGTGCCAGCAATGATGACCAGGGCCAGCCCCAGCATTTT.

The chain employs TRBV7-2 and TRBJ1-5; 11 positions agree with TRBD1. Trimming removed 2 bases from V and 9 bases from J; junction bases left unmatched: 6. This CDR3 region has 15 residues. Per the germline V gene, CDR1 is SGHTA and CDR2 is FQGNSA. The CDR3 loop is CASSLRTGGGGPQHF. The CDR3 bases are TGTGCCAGCAGCTTAAGGACAGGGGGCGGTGGGCCCCAGCATTTT.

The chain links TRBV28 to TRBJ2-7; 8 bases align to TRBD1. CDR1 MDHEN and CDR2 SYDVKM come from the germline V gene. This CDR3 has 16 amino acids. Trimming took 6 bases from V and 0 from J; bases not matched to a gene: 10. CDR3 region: CASSTGTGWYSYEQYF. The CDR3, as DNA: TGTGCCAGCAGCACCGGGACAGGCTGGTACTCCTACGAGCAGTACTTC.

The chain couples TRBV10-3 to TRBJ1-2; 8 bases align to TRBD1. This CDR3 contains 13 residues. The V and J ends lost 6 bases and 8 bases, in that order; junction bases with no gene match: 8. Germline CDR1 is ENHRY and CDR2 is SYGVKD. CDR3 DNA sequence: TGTGCCATCAGCAACGACAGGGGTAGAGGCTACACCTTC. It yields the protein CAISNDRGRGYTF.

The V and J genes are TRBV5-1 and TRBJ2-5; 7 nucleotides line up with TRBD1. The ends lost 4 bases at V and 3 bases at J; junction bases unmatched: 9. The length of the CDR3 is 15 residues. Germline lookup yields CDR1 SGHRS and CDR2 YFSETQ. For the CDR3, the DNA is TGCGCCAGCAGCGTAGATCGGGACAGAGAAGAGACCCAGTACTTC. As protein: CASSVDRDREETQYF.